This entry is about one T cell receptor (beta chain). Its antigen is not known. This sample was taken from a study of TIL therapy for anti-PD-1-resistant metastatic lung cancer. Study information: Tumors were harvested before any PD-1/PD-L1 blockade. Most patients had lung adenocarcinoma.

Findings and caveats of the study: TIL clonotype persistence in blood showed no apparent association with response.

Time point indicated: pre-treatment sample, taken before nivolumab and TIL therapy. The CDR3 contains 14 residues. Germline loops: CDR1 SGHRS, CDR2 YFSETQ. Trimming at V came to 4 bases and at J to 10 bases, leaving 4 bases not matched to a gene. The libraries were made with immunoSEQ v3. Using immunoSEQ multiplex PCR, the repertoire was profiled, and TCRdb retains in-frame clones only, with some absent. Of just over 45,000 clones listed, 70% to 80% were seen once; the top ten hold approximately 15%. The receptor comes from a man between 70 and 80 years old with non-small cell lung cancer. The chain has TRBV5-1 and TRBJ2-1, with 14 bases fitting TRBD2. Here the sequenced sample was blood, taken at baseline. CDR3 sequence: CASSLTSGRVEQFF. DNA for the CDR3: TGCGCCAGCAGCCTGACTAGCGGGAGGGTAGAGCAGTTCTTC.